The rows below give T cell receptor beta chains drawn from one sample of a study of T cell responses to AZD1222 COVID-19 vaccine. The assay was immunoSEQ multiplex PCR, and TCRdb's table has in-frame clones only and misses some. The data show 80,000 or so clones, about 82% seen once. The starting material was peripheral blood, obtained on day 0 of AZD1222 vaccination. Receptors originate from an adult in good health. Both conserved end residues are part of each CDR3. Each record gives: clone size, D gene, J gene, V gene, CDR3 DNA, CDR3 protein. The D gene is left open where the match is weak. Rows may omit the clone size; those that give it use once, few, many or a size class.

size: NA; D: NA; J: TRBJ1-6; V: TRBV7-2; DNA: TGTGCCAGCAGCTCTACAGGTGGGGATAATTCACCCCTCCACTTT; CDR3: CASSSTGGDNSPLHF
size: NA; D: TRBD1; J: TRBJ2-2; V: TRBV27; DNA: TGTGCCAGCAGTTTACGGACAGGGTACACCGGGGAGCTGTTTTTT; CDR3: CASSLRTGYTGELFF
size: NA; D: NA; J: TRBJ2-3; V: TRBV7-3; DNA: TGTGCCAGCAGCTCAAACGGGGTGACAACAGATACGCAGTATTTT; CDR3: CASSSNGVTTDTQYF
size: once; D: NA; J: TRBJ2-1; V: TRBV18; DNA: TGTGCCAGCTCACCAACAGGGAGCGACAATGAGCAGTTCTTC; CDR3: CASSPTGSDNEQFF
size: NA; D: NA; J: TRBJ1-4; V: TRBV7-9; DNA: TGTGCCAGCAGCCGTGCGGAGGAGGTGGAAAAACTGTTTTTT; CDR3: CASSRAEEVEKLFF
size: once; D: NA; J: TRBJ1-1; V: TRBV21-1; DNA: TGTGCCAGCAGCAAATTTCGGGGGCACCCTGAAGCTTTCTTT; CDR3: CASSKFRGHPEAFF
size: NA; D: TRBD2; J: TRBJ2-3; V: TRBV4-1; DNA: TGCGCCAGCAGCCATACTGGGACTAGCGGGCCTCAGTATTTT; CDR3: CASSHTGTSGPQYF
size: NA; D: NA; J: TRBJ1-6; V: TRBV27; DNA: TGTGCCAGCAGTTTATCGAAAGGGGGGCGTACGCTGGATAATTCACCCCTCCACTTT; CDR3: CASSLSKGGRTLDNSPLHF
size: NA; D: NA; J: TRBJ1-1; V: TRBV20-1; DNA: TGCAGTGCTAGTTTGCAGGGTATGAACACTGAAGCTTTCTTT; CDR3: CSASLQGMNTEAFF
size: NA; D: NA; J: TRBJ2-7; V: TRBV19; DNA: TGTGCCAGTAGTGTTGGGACGGATCCTTATTCCTACGAGCAGTACTTC; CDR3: CASSVGTDPYSYEQYF
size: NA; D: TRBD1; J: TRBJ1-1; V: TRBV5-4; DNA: TGTGCCAGCAGCTCCCGACAGGGGGCGAGGAAAGCTTTCTTT; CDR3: CASSSRQGARKAFF
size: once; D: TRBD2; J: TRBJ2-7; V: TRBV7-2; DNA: TGTGCCAGCAGCTTAACTAGCGGAAGCTACGAGCAGTACTTC; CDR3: CASSLTSGSYEQYF
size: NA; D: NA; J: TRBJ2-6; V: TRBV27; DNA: TGTGCCAGCAGTAAAGACATCTCTGGGGCCAACGTCCTGACTTTC; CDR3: CASSKDISGANVLTF
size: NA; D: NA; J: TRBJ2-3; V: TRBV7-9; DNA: TGTGCCAGCAGCTTAAGGGCACCAGACACAGATACGCAGTATTTT; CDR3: CASSLRAPDTDTQYF
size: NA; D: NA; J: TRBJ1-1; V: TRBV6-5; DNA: TGTGCCAGCAGTTACTCCTTGGGAGGGACTGAAGCTTTCTTT; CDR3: CASSYSLGGTEAFF
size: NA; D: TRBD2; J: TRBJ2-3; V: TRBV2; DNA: TGTGCCAGCAGTTACTACCGGGGGGGGAGCGGCACAGATACGCAGTATTTT; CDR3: CASSYYRGGSGTDTQYF
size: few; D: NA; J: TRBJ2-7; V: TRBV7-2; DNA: TGTGCCAGCAGCTACCACTCCGGGTCCTACGAGCAGTACTTC; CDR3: CASSYHSGSYEQYF
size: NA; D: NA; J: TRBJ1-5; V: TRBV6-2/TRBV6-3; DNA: TGTGCCAGCAGTTACCCTAACATCAACCGACCATATAGCAATCAGCCCCAGCATTTT; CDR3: CASSYPNINRPYSNQPQHF
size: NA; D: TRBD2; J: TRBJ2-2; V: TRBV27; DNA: TGTGCCACAGGACTAGCGGGGGCGAACACCGGGGAGCTGTTTTTT; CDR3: CATGLAGANTGELFF
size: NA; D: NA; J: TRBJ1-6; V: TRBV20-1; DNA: TGCAGTGCTAGTATAGGAGCTAATTCACCCCTCCACTTT; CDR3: CSASIGANSPLHF
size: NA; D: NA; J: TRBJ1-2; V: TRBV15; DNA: TGTGCCACCAGCAGAGAGGACAGTCCCTCCTACTATGGCTACACCTTC; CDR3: CATSREDSPSYYGYTF
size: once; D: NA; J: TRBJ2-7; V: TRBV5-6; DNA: TGTGCCAGCAGCATGGACAGCACCTCCTACGAGCAGTACTTC; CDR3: CASSMDSTSYEQYF
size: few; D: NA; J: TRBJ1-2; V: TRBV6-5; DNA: TGTGCCAGCAGTTCTACAGGGACCGGCTACACCTTC; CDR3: CASSSTGTGYTF
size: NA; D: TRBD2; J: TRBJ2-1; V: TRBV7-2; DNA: TGTGCCAGCAGCCCTAGCGGGATGGATGAGCAGTTCTTC; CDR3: CASSPSGMDEQFF
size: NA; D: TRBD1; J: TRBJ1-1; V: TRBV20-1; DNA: TGCAGTGCTAGTCAGACAGGGGCCCGTAACACTGAAGCTTTCTTT; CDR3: CSASQTGARNTEAFF
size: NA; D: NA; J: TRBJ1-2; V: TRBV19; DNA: TGTGCCAGTAGCTCCCAGGGGAACTATGGCTACACCTTC; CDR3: CASSSQGNYGYTF
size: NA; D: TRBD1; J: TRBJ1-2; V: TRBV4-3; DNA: TGCGCCAGCAGCCAAGATTGGACAGGGGACTATGGCTACACCTTC; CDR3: CASSQDWTGDYGYTF
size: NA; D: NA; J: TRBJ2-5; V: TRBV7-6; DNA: TGTGCCAGCAGTTTATCAGCCGGGGCCCCGGGTGAGACCCAGTACTTC; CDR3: CASSLSAGAPGETQYF
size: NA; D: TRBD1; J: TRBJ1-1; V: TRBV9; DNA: TGTGCCAGCAGCTCCTGGACAGGGGTGAACACTGAAGCTTTCTTT; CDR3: CASSSWTGVNTEAFF
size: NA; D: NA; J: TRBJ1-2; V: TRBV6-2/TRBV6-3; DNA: TGTGCCAGCAGTTTGGTGGGAAGTGGCTACACCTTC; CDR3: CASSLVGSGYTF
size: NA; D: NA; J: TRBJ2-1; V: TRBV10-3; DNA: TGTGCCACGGGGGTAGGGGGAGCCCGCAATGAGCAGTTCTTC; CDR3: CATGVGGARNEQFF
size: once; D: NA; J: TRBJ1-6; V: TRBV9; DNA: TGTGCCAGCAATCAGGGGCGTATAACTTCACCCCTCCACTTT; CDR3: CASNQGRITSPLHF
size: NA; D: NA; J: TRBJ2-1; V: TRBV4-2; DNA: TGTGCCAGCAGCCACCCTGGTACGTTACTATACAATGAGCAGTTCTTC; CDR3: CASSHPGTLLYNEQFF
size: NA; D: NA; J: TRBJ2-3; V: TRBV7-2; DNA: TGTGCCAGCAGCTCCCGGGGACAAAGCACAGATACGCAGTATTTT; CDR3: CASSSRGQSTDTQYF
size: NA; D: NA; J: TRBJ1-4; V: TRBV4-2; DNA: TGTGCCAGCAGCCTTAGCGAAAATTTAGGTGAAAAACTGTTTTTT; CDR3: CASSLSENLGEKLFF
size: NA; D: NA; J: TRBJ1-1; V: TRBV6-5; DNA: TGTGCCAGCCGAAAGGGGCACACTGAAGCTTTCTTT; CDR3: CASRKGHTEAFF
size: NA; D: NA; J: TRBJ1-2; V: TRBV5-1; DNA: TGCGCCAGCAGCTTGGACCGGACAGCCTATGGCTACACCTTC; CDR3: CASSLDRTAYGYTF
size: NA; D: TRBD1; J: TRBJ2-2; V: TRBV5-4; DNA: TGTGCCAGCAGCTTGAGGCCAGGGGGCGCCGGGACCGGGGAGCTGTTTTTT; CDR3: CASSLRPGGAGTGELFF
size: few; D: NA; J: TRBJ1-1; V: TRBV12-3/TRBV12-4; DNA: TGTGCCAGCAGTCACGGTCAAAAAGCTTTCTTT; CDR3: CASSHGQKAFF
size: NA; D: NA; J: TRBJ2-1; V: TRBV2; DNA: TGTGCCAGCAGAGTTACGGAGGCCTCCTACTGGGAGCAGTTCTTC; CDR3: CASRVTEASYWEQFF
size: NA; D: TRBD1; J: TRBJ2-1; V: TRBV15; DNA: TGTGCCACCAGCAGAGAGATAGGACAGGGTTTTAATGAGCAGTTCTTC; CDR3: CATSREIGQGFNEQFF
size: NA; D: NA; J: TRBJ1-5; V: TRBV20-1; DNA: TGCAGTGCTAGTCCGGGGGGGGGTGTCAATCAGCCCCAGCATTTT; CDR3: CSASPGGGVNQPQHF
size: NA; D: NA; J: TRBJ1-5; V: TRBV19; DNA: TGTGCCAGTAGTATAGTAAGACAGGCTCAGCCCCAGCATTTT; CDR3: CASSIVRQAQPQHF
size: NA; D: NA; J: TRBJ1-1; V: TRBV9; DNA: TGTGCCAGCAGCCCAGGGCTGAACACTGAAGCTTTCTTT; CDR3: CASSPGLNTEAFF
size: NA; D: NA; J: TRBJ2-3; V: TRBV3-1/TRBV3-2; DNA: TGTGCCAGCAGCCAAGACACAGATACGCAGTATTTT; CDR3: CASSQDTDTQYF
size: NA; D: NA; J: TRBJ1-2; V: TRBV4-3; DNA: TGCGCCAGCAGCCAAGAGGACGGGGGTGGCTACACCTTC; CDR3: CASSQEDGGGYTF
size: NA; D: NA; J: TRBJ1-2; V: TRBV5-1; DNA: TGCGCCAGCAGCTTAGACCCTAACTATGGCTACACCTTC; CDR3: CASSLDPNYGYTF
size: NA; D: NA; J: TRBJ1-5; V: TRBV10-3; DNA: TGTGCCATCAGTGAGGGGGGTATCAATCAGCCCCAGCATTTT; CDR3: CAISEGGINQPQHF
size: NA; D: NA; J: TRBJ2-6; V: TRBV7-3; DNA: TGTGCCAGCAGCTTATCCGACACGTCCTCTGGGGCCAACGTCCTGACTTTC; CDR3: CASSLSDTSSGANVLTF